This T cell receptor (beta chain) was documented in a study of blood T cell repertoires in COVID-19. For the study at large: Donors in the United States, Italy and Spain gave samples during acute or convalescent COVID-19. PBMCs, B-cell-depleted T cells, or T cells were the source of the cDNA or gDNA that made up the material.

Authors' processing steps: By means of reference gene primer amplification, nucleated cell counts were estimated. Clones were sequenced by immunoSEQ multiplex PCR, and TCRdb holds only the in-frame ones, with some missing. V, J and clone size are those of that table, while D and trimming were read from the DNA. The sample consists of more than 80,000 clones, over 80% of them appearing once. Trimming took 7 bases from V and 0 from J, leaving 16 bases between them. This CDR3 has 16 residues. The germline V gene has CDR1 MNHEY and CDR2 SMNVEV (reference sequence). The clonotype was recovered from a woman over 75 with active or convalescent COVID-19. The specimen sequenced was peripheral blood. J is TRBJ2-1 and V is TRBV27; unclear D gene. In DNA, the CDR3 is TGTGCCAGCATTCCGAGAGGCGTTAGCTCCTACAATGAGCAGTTCTTC. Its protein is CASIPRGVSSYNEQFF.